This note documents a single TCR beta chain sequence. Its cognate antigen is unknown. The assay was run at survey level. Clones were read by immunoSEQ multiplex PCR, and TCRdb kept only the in-frame ones, dropping some. Of about 95,000 clones detected, approximately 79% appear once; the ten largest clones hold 1.5% to 2%. The sample is drawn from a study of fetal regulatory T cell absence and autoimmunity. Broader study findings: The oligoclonal enrichment was interpreted as supporting antigen-driven pancreatic autoimmunity before birth in IPEX syndrome. Pancreas TCRs were oligoclonally enriched versus cord blood, some clones over 80-fold. Cord blood and pancreas showed broadly similar TRB gene family usage.

CDR1 is SNHLY and CDR2 is FYNNEI in the germline V gene. V was pared by 3 bases and J by 4 bases, with 18 bases between. This CDR3 is 17 amino acids long. The sample was pancreas tissue. The receptor was isolated from a male donor with IPEX syndrome. This chain links TRBV2 with TRBJ2-2; D is possibly TRBD2 (6 bases). The CDR3 DNA follows: TGTGCCAGCAGTGATTGGGGGGACTCACGGATCACCGGGGAGCTGTTTTTT. Encoded protein: CASSDWGDSRITGELFF. The entire variable domain, with the rest obtained from reference TRBV2 and TRBJ2-2, is as follows: EPEVTQTPSHQVTQMGQEVILRCVPISNHLYFYWYRQILGQKVEFLVSFYNNEISEKSEIFDDQFSVERPDGSNFTLKIRSTKLEDSAMYFCASSDWGDSRITGELFFGEGSRLTVL.